The present TCR beta chain was sequenced within a study of OX40 agonist ivuxolimab in advanced cancers. Excluded were patients having autoimmune disease history or systemic immunosuppression. Data came from immunoSEQ multiplex PCR; TCRdb stores just in-frame clones and leaves some out. The sample includes roughly 83,000 clones, about four fifths of them seen just once. This CDR3 is 15 amino acids long. CDR1 and CDR2 (germline): KGHSY, FQNENV. Losses at the gene ends were 4 bases for V and 9 bases for J; bases not matched to a gene: 3. The V call is TRBV16, the J call TRBJ2-1; 16 nucleotides match TRBD2. This material consisted of CD4+ or CD8+ T cells sorted from blood, taken in a trial of the OX40 agonist ivuxolimab. The clonotype was recovered from an adult with an advanced solid tumor such as melanoma, head and neck, liver or kidney cancer. The CDR3 loop is CASSPGTSGRGEQFF. As DNA, the CDR3 is TGTGCCAGCAGCCCCGGGACTAGCGGGAGGGGTGAGCAGTTCTTC.